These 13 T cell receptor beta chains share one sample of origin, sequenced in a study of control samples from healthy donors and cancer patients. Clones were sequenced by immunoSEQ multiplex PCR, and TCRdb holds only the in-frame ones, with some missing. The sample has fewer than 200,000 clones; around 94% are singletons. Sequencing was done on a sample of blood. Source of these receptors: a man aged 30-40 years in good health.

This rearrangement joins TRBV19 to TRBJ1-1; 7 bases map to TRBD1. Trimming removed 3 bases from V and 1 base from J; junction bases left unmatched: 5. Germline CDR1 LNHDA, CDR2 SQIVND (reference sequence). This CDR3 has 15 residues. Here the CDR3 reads CASSIKGGRNTEAFF. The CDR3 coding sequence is TGTGCCAGTAGTATTAAAGGGGGCAGGAACACTGAAGCTTTCTTT.

The CDR3 nucleotides read TGTGCCAGCAGGGACAGGGGACCCGGTGAAGCTTTCTTT. It specifies CASRDRGPGEAFF. The chain employs TRBV2 and TRBJ1-1; TRBD1 aligns across 9 bases. The CDR3 sequence is 13 residues long. CDR1 is SNHLY and CDR2 is FYNNEI in the germline V gene. Losses at the gene ends were 6 bases for V and 7 bases for J; bases not matched to a gene: 6.

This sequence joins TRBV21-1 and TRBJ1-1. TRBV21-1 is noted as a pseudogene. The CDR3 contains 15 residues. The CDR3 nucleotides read TGTGCCAGCAGCCCCCTGCGGACTCGGGGGTCTGAAGCTTTCTTT. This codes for CASSPLRTRGSEAFF.

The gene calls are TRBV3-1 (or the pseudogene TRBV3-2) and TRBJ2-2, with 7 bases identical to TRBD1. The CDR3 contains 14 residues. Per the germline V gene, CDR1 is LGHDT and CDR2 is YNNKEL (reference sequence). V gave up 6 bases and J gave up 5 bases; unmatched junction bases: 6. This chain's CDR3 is CASRQGQRTGELFF. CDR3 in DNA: TGTGCCAGCAGACAGGGACAGCGGACCGGGGAGCTGTTTTTT.

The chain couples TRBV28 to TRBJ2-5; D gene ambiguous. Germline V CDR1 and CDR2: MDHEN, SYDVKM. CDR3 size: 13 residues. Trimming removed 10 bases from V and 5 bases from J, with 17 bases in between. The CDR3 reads CAIRRRAWETQYF. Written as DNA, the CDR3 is TGTGCCATTCGACGTAGGGCGTGGGAGACCCAGTACTTC.

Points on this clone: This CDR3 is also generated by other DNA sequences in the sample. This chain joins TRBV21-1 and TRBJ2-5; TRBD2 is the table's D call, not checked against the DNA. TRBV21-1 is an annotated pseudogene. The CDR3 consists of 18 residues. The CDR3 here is CASSKALLGAEGGETQYF. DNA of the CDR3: TGTGCCAGCAGCAAAGCGCTTTTGGGCGCGGAGGGGGGGGAGACCCAGTACTTC.

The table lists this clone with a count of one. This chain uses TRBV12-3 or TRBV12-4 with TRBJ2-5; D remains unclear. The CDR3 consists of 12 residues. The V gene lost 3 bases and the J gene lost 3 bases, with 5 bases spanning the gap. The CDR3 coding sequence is TGTGCCAGCAGTTTCCTTGAAGAGACCCAGTACTTC. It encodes CASSFLEETQYF.

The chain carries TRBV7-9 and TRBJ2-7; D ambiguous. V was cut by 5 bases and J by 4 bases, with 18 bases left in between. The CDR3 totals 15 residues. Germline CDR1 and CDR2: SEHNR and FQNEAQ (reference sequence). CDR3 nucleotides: TGTGCCAGCAGCCGGCCGGGCCTATCGGCTTACGAGCAGTACTTC. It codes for CASSRPGLSAYEQYF. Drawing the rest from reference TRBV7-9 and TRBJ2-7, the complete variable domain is DTGVSQNPRHKITKRGQNVTFRCDPISEHNRLYWYRQTLGQGPEFLTYFQNEAQLEKSRLLSDRFSAERPKGSFSTLEIQRTEQGDSAMYLCASSRPGLSAYEQYFGPGTRLTVT.

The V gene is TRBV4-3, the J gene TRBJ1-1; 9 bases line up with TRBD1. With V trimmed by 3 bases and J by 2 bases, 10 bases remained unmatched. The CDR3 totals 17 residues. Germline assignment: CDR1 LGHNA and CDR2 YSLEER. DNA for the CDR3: TGCGCCAGCAGCCACGAACTTCCGGGACAGGGTAACACTGAAGCTTTCTTT. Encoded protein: CASSHELPGQGNTEAFF.

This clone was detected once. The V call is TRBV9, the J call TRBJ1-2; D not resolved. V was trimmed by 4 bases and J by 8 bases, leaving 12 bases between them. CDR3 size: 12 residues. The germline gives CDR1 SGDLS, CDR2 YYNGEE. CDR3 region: CASSSELGGYTF. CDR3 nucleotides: TGTGCCAGCAGCTCAGAACTAGGGGGCTACACCTTC.

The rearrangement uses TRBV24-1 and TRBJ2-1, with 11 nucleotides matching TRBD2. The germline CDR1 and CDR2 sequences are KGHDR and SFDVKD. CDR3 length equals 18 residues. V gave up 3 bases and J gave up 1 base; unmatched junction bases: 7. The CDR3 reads CATSDPSASGRSYNEQFF. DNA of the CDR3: TGTGCCACCAGTGATCCCAGCGCTAGCGGGAGGTCCTACAATGAGCAGTTCTTC.

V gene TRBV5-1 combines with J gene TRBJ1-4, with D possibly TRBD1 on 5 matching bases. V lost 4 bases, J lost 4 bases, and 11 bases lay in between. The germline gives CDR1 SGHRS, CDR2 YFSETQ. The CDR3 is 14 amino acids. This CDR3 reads CASSPQEINEKLFF. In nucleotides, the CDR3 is TGCGCCAGCAGCCCACAGGAGATTAATGAAAAACTGTTTTTT.

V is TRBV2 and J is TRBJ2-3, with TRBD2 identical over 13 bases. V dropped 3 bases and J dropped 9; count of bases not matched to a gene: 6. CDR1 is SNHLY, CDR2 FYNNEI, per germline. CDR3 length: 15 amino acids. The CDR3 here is CASSDPLAGGWTQYF. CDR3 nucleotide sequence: TGTGCCAGCAGTGATCCACTAGCGGGAGGGTGGACGCAGTATTTT.